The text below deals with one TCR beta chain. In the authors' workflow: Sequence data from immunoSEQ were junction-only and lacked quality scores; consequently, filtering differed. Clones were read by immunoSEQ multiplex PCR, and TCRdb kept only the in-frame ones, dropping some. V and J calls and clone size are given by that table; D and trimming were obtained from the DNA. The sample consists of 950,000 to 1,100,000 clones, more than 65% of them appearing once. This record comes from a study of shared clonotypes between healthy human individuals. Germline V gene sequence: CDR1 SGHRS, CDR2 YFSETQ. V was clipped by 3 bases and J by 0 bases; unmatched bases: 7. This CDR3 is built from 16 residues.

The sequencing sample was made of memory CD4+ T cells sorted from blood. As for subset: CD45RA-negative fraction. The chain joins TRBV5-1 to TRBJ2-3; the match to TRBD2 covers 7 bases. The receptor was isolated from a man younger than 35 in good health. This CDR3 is CASSSPTSASTDTQYF. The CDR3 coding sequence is TGCGCCAGCAGCTCGCCCACTAGCGCAAGCACAGATACGCAGTATTTT.